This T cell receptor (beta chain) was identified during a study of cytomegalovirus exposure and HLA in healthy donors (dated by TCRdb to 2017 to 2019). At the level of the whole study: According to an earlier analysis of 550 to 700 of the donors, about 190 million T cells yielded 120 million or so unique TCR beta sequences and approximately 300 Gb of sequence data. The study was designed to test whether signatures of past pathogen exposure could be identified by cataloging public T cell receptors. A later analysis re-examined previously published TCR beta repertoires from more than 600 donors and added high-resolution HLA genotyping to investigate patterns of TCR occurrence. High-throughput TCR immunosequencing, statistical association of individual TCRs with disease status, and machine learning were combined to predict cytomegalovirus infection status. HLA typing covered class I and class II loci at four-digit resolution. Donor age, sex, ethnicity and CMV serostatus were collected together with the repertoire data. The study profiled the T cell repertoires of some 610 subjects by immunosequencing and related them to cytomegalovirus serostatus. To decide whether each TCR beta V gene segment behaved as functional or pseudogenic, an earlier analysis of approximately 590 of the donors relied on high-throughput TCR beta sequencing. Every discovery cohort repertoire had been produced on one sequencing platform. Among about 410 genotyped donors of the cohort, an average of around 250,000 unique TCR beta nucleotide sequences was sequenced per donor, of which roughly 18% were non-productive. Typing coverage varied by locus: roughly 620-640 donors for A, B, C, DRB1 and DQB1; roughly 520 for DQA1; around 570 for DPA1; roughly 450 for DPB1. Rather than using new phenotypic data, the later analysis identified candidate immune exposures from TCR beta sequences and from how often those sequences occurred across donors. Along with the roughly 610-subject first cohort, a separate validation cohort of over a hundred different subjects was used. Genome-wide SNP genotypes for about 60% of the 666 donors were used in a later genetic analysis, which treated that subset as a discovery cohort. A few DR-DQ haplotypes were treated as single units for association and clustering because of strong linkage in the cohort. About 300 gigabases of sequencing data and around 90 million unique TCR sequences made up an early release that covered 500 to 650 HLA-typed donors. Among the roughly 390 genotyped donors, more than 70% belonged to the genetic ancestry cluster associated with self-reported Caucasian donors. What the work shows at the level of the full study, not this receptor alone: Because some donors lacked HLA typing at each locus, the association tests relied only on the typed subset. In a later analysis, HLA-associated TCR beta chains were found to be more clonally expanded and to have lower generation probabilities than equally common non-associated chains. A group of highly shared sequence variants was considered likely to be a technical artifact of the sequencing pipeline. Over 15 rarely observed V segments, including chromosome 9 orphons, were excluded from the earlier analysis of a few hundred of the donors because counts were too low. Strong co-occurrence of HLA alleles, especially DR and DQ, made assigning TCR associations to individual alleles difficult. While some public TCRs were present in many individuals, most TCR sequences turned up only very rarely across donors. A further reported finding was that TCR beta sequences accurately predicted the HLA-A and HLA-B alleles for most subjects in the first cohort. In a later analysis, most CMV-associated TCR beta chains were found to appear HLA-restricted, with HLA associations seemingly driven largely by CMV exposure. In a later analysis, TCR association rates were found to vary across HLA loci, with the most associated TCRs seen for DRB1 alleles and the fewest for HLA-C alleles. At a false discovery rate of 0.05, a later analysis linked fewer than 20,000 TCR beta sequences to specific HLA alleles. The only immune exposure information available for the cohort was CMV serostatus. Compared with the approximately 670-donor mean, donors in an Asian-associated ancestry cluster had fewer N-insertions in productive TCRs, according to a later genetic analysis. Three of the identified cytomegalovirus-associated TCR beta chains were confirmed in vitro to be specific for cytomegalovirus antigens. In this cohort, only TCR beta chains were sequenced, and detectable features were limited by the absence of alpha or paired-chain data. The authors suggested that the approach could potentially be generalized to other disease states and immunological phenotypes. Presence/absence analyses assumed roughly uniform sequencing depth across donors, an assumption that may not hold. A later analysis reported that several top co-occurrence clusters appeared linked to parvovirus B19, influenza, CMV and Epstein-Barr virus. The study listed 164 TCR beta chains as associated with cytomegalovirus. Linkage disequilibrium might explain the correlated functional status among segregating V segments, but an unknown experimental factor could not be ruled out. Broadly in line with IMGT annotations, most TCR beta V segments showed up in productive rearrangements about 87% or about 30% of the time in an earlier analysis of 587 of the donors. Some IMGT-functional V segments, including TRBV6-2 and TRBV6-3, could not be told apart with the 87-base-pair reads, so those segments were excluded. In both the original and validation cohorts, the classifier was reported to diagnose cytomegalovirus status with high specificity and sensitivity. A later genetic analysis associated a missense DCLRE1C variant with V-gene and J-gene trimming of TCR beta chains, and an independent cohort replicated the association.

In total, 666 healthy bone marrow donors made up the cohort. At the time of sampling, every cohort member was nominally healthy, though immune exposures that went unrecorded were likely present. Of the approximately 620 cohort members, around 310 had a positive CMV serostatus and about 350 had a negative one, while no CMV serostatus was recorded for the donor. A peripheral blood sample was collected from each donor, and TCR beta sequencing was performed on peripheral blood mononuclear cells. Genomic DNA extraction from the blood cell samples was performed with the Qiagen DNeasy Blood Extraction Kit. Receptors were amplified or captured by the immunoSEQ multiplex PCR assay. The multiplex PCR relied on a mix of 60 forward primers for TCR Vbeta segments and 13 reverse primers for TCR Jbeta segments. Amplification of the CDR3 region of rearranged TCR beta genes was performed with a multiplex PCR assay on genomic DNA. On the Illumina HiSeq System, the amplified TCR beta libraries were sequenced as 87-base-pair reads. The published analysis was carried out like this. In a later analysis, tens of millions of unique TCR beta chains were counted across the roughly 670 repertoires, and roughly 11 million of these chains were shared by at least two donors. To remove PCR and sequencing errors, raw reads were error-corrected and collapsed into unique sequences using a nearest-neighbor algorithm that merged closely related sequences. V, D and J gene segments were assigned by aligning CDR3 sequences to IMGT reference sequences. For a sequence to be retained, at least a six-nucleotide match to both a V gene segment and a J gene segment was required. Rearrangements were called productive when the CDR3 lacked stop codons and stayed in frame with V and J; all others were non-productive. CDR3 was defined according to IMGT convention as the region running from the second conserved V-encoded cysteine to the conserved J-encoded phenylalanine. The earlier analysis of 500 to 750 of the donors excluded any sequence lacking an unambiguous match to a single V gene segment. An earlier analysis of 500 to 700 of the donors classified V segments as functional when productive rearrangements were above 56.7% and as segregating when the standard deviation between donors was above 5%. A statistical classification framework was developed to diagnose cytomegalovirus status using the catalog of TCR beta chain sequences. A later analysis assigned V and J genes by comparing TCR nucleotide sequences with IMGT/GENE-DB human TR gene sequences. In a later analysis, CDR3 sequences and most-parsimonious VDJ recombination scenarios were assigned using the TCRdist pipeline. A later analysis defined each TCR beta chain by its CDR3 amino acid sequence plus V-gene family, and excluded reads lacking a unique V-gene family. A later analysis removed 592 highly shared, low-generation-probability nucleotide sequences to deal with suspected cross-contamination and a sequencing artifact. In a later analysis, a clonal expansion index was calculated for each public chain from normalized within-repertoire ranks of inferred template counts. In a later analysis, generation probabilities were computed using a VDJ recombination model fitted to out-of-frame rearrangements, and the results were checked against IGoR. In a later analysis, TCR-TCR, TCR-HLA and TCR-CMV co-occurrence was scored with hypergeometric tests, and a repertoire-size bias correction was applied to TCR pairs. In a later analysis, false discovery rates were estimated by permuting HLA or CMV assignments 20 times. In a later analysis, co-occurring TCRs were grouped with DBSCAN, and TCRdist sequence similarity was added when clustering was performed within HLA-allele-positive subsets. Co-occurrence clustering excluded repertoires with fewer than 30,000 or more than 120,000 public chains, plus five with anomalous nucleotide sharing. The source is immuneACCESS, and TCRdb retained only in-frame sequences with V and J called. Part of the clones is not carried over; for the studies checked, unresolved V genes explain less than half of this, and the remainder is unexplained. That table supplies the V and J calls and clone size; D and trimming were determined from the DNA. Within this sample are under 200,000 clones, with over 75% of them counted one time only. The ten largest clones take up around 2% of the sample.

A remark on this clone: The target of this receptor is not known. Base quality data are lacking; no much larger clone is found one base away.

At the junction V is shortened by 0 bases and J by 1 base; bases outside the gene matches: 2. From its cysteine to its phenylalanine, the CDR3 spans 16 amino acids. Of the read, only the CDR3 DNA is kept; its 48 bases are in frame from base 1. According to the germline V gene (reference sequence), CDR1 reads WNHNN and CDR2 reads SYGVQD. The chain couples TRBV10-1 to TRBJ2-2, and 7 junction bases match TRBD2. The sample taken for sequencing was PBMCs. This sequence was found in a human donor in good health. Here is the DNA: TGCGCCAGCAGTGAGTCGTCGGGGGGGAACACCGGGGAGCTGTTTTTT. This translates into CASSESSGGNTGELFF.